Listed here is a single T cell receptor beta chain. Antigen specificity is unknown. Per the germline V gene, CDR1 is MDHEN and CDR2 is SYDVKM. The CDR3 totals 15 residues. V lost 5 bases, J lost 0 bases, and 14 bases lay in between. Sequencing was performed with immunoSEQ multiplex PCR; in TCRdb, only in-frame clones are kept and a portion is missing. The sample consists of over 60,000 clones, approximately 71% of them appearing once. The sort gate was single viable CD3+CD4+CD8-CD45RO+ cells for memory CD4+ T cells. The sample comes from a study of memory CD4+ T cells and cytomegalovirus serostatus. Background on the study: Of the healthy Belgian adults, 9 were CMV seropositive and around 22 seronegative.

Study observations and caveats: Suggested: most of the CMV-linked TCR signature lies in CD4+ memory cells.

The chain employs TRBV28 and TRBJ2-7; D perhaps matches TRBD2 (6 bases). The sequencing sample was made of memory CD4+ T cells from blood. The receptor comes from an adult in good health and CMV-seronegative. CDR3 nucleotide sequence: TGTGCCAGCAGTCTCCCCCGGGGGTTCTCCTACGAGCAGTACTTC. It codes for CASSLPRGFSYEQYF.